This entry concerns a single TCR beta chain. Germline lookup yields CDR1 SGHTA and CDR2 FQGNSA. V was pared by 1 base and J by 6 bases, with 10 bases between. The CDR3 is made up of 14 amino acids. Clones were sequenced by immunoSEQ multiplex PCR, and TCRdb holds only the in-frame ones, with some missing. The table records some 22,000 clones, 85% to 90% of them present only once. The sample comes from a study of preoperative IRX-2 immunotherapy in early breast cancer. Stated treatment: preoperative locoregional IRX-2 cytokine immunotherapy. Samples came from a phase Ib trial of preoperative locoregional IRX-2 cytokine immunotherapy.

The gene calls are TRBV7-2 and TRBJ1-5; D may be TRBD1 (6 bases). The specimen comprised tumor tissue, sampled after IRX-2 immunotherapy. The clonotype was recovered from a human donor with breast cancer. CDR3 nucleotides: TGTGCCAGCAGCTTAGACAGGGCAAGTCAGCCCCAGCATTTT. Its translation is CASSLDRASQPQHF.